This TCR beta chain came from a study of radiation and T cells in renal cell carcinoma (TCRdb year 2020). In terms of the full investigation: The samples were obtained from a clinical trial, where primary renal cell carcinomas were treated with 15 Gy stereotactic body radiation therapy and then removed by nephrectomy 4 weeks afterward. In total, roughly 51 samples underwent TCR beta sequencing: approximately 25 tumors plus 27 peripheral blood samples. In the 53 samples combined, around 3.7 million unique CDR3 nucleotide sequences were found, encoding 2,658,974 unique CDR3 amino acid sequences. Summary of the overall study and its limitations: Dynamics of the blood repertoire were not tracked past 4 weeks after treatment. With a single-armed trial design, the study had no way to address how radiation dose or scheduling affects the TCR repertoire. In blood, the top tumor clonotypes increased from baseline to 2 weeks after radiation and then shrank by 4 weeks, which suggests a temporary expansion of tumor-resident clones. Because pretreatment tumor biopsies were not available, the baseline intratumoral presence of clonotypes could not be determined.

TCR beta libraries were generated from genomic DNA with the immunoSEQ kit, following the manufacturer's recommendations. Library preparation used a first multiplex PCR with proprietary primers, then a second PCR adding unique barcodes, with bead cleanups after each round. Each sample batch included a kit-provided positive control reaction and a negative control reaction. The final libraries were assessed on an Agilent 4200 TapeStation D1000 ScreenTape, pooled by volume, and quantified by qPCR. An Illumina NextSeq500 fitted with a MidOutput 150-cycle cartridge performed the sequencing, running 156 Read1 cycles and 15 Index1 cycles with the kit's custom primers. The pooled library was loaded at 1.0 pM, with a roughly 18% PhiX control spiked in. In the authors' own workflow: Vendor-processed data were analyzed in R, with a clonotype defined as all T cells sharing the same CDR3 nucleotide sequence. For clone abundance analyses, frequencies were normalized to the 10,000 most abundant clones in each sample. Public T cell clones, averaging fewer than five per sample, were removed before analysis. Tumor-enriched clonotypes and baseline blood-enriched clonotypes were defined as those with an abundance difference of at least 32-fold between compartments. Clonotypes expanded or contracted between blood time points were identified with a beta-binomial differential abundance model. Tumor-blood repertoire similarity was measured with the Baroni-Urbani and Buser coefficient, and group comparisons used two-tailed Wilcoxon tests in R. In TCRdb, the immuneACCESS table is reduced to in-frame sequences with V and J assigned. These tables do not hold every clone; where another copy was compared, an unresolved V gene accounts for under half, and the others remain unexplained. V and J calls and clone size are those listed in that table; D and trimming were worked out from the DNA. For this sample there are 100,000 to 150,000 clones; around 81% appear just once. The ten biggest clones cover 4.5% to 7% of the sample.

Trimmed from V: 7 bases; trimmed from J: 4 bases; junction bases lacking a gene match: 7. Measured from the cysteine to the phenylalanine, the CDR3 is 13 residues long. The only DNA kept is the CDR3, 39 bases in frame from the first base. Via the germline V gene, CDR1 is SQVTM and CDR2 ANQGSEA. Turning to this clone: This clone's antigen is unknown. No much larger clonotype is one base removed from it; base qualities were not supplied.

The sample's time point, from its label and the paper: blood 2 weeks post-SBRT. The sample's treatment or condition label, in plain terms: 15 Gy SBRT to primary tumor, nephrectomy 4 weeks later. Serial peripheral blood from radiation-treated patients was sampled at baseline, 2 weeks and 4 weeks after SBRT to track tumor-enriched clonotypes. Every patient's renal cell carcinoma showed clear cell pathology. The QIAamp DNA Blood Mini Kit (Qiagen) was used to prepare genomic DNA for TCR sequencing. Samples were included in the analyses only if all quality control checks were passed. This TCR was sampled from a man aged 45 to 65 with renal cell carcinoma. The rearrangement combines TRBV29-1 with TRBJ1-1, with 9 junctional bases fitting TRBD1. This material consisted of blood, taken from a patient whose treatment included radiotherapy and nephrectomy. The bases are TGCAGCGCCGGTTCGACAGGGGGCACTGAAGCTTTCTTT. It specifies CSAGSTGGTEAFF.